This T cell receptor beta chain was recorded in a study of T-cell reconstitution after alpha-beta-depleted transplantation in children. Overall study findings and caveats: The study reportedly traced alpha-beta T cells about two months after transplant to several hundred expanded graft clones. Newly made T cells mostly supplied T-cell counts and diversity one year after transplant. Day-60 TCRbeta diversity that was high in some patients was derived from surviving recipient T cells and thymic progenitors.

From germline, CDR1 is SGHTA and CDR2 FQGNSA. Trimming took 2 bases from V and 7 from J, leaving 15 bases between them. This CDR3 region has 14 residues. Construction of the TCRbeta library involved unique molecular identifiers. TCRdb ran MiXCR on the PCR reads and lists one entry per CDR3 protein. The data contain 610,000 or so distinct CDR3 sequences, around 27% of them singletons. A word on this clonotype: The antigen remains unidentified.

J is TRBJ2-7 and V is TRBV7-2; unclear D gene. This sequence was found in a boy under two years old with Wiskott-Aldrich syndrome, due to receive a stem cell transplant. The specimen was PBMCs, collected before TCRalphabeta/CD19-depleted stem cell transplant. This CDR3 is CASSLQGSGKEQYF. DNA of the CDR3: TGTGCCAGCAGCTTACAAGGATCCGGTAAGGAGCAGTACTTC.